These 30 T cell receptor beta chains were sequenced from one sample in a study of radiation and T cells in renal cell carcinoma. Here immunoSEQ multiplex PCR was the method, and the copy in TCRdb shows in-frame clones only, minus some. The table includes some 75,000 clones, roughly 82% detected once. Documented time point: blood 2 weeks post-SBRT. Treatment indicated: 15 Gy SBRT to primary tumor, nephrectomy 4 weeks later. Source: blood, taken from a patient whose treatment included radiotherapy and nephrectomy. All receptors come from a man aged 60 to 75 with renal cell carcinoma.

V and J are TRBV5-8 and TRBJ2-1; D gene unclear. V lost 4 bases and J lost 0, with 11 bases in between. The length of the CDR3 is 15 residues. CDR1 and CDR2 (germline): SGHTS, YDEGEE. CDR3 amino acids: CASSLPRNSYNEQFF. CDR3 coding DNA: TGTGCCAGCAGCCTACCCAGAAACTCCTACAATGAGCAGTTCTTC.

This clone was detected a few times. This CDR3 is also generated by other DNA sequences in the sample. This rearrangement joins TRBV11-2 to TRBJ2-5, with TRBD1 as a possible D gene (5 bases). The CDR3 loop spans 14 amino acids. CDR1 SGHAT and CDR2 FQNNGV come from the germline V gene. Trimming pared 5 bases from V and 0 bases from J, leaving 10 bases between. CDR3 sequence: CASSLDTYQETQYF. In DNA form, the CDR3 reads TGTGCCAGCAGCCTGGACACCTACCAAGAGACCCAGTACTTC.

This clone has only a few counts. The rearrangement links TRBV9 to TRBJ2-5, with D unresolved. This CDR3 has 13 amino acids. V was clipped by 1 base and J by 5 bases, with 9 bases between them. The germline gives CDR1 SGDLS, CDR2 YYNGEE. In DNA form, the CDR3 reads TGTGCCAGCAGCGTATTGGGATGGGAGACCCAGTACTTC. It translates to CASSVLGWETQYF.

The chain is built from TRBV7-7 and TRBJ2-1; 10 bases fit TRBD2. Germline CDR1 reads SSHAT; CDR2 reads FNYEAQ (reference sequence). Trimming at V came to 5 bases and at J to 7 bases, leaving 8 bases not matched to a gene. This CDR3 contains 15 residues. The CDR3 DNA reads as TGTGCCAGCAGCATGGGACTAGCGAGAAATAATGAGCAGTTCTTC. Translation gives CASSMGLARNNEQFF.

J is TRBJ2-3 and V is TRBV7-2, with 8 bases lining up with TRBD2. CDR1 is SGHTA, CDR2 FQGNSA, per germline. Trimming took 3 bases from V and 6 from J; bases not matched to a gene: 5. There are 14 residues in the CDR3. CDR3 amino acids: CASSLGSGVDTQYF. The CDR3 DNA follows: TGTGCCAGCAGCTTGGGTAGCGGGGTCGATACGCAGTATTTT.

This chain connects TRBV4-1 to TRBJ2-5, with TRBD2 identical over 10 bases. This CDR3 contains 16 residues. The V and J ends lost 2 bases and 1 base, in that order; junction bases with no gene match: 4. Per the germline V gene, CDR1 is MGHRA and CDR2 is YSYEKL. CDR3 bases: TGCGCCAGCAGCCAAAAAGCGGGAGGGTCCCAAGAGACCCAGTACTTC. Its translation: CASSQKAGGSQETQYF.

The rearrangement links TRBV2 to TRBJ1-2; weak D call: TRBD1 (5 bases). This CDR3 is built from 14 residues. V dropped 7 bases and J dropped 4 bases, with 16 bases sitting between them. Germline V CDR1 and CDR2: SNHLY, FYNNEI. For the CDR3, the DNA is TGTGCCAGCACCCAACTGGGGGGGATCTATGGCTACACCTTC. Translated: CASTQLGGIYGYTF.

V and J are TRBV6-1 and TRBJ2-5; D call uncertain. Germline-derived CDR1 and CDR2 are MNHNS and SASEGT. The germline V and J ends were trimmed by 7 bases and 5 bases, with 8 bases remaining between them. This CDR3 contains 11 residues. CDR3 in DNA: TGTGCCAGCACTGATGGGGAGACCCAGTACTTC. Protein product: CASTDGETQYF.

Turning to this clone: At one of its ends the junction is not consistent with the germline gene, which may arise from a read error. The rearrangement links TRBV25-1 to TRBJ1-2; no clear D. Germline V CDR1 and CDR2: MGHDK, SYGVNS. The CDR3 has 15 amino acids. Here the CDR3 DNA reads TGTGCCAGCAGTGAATCTGGATTTACTTACTACGGCTACACCTTC. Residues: CASSESGFTYYGYTF.

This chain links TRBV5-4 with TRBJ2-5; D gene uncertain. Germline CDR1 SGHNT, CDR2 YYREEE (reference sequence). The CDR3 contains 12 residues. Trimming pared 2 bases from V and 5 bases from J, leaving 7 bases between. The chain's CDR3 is CASSFERETQYF. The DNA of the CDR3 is TGTGCCAGCAGCTTTGAGAGGGAGACCCAGTACTTC.

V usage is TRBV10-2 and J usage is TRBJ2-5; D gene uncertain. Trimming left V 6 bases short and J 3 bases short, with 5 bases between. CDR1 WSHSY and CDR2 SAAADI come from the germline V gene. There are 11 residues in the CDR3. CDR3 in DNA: TGCGCCAGCAGCTTGAAAGAGACCCAGTACTTC. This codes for CASSLKETQYF.

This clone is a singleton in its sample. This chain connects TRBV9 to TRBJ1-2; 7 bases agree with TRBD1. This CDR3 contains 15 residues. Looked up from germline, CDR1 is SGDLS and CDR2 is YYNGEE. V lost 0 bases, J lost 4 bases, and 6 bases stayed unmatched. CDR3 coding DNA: TGTGCCAGCAGCGTAGAAGGGGGCGCGTTCTATGGCTACACCTTC. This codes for CASSVEGGAFYGYTF.

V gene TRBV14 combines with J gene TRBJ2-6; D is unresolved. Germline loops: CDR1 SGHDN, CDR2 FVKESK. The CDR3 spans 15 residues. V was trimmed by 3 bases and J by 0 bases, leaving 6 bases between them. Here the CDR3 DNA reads TGTGCCAGCAGCCAGTTAGCCTCTGGGGCCAACGTCCTGACTTTC. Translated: CASSQLASGANVLTF.

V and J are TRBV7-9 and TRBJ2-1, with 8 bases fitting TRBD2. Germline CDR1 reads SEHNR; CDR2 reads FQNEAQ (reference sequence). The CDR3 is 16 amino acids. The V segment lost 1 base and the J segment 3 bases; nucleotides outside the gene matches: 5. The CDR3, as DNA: TGTGCCAGCAGCTTAGACAGTAGCGGGGACTACAATGAGCAGTTCTTC. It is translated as CASSLDSSGDYNEQFF.

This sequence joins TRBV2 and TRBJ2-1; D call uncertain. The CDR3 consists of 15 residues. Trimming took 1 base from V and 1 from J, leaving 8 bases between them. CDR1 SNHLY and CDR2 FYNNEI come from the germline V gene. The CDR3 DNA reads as TGTGCCAGCAGTGAAGAAGCGCGGTCCTACAATGAGCAGTTCTTC. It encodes CASSEEARSYNEQFF.

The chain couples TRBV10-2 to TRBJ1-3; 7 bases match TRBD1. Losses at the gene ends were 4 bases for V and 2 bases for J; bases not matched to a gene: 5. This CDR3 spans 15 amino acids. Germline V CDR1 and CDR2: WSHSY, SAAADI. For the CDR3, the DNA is TGCGCCAGCAGTGCCGTGGGACAGCCTGGAAACACCATATATTTT. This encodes CASSAVGQPGNTIYF.

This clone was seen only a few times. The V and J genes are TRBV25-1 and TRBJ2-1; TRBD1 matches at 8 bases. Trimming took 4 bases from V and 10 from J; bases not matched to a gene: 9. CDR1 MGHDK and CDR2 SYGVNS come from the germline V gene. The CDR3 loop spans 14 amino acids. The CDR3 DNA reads TGTGCCAGCAGTGGACCAGGACAGGGACCCGAGCAGTTCTTC. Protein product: CASSGPGQGPEQFF.

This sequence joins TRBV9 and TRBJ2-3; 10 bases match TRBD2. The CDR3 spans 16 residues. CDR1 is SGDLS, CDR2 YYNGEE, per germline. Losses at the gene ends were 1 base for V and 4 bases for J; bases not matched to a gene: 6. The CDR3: CASSVRPSGSADTQYF. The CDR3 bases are TGTGCCAGCAGCGTAAGACCTAGCGGGAGCGCAGATACGCAGTATTTT.

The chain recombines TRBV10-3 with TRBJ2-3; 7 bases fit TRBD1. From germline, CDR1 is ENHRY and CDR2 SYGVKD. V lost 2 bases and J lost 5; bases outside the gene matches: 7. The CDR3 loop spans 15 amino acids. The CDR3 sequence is CAISEPSTGVDTQYF. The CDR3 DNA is TGTGCCATCAGTGAGCCTTCAACAGGGGTAGATACGCAGTATTTT.

DNA of the CDR3: TGCAGTGCTAGCAGGGGGTTCGAGCAGTACTTC. It encodes CSASRGFEQYF. V usage is TRBV20-1 and J usage is TRBJ2-7; TRBD1 aligns across 7 bases. The V gene's germline CDR1 is DFQATT and CDR2 SNEGSKA (reference sequence). V shed 3 bases and J 6 bases; nucleotides not matched to a gene: 2. CDR3 length: 11 amino acids.

CDR3 in amino acids: CASSSGQVNSPLHF. DNA of the CDR3: TGTGCCAGCAGCTCGGGACAGGTTAATTCACCCCTCCACTTT. The chain is built from TRBV13 and TRBJ1-6; 8 nucleotides match TRBD1. Germline V CDR1 and CDR2: PRHDT, FYEKMQ (reference sequence). V lost 4 bases to trimming and J lost 6 bases; unmatched junction nucleotides: 2. The CDR3 runs 14 residues.

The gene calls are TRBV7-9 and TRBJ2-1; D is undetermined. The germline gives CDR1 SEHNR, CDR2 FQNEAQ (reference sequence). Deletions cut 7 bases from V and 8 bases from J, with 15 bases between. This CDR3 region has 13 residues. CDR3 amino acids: CASNPVVSDEQFF. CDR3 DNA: TGTGCCAGCAACCCAGTGGTTTCTGATGAGCAGTTCTTC.

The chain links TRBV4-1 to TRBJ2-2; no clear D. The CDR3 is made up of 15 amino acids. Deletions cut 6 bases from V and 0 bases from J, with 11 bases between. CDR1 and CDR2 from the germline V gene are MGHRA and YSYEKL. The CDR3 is CASRKPGSNTGELFF. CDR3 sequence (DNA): TGCGCCAGCAGAAAACCCGGATCGAACACCGGGGAGCTGTTTTTT.

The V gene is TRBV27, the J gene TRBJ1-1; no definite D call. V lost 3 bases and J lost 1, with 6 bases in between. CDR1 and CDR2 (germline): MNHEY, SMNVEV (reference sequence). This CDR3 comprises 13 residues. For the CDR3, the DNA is TGTGCCAGCAGTTTCTGGGAGAACACTGAAGCTTTCTTT. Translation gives CASSFWENTEAFF.

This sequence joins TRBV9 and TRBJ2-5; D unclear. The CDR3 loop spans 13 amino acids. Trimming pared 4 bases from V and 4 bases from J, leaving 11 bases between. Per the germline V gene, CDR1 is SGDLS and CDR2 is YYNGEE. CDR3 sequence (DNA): TGTGCCAGCAGCCCCACCCCTATAGAGACCCAGTACTTC. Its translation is CASSPTPIETQYF. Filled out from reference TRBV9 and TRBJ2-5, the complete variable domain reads DSGVTQTPKHLITATGQRVTLRCSPRSGDLSVYWYQQSLDQGLQFLIQYYNGEERAKGNILERFSAQQFPDLHSELNLSSLELGDSALYFCASSPTPIETQYFGPGTRLLVL.

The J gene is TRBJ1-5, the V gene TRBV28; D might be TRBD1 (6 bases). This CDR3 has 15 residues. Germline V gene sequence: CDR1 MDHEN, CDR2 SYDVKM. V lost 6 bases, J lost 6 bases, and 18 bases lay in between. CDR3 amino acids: CASSPGVYEGQPQHF. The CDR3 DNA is TGTGCCAGCAGCCCAGGGGTTTATGAGGGTCAGCCCCAGCATTTT.

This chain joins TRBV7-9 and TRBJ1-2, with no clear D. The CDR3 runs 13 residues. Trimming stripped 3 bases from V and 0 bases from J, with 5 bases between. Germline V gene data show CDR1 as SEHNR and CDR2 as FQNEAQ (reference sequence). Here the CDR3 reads CASSFGSNYGYTF. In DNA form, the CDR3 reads TGTGCCAGCAGCTTCGGGTCTAACTATGGCTACACCTTC.

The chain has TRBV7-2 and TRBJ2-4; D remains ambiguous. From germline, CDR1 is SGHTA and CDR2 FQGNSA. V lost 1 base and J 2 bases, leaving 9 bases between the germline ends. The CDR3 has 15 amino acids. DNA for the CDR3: TGTGCCAGCAGCTTAGAGGGTAGTACCAAAAACATTCAGTACTTC. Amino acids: CASSLEGSTKNIQYF.

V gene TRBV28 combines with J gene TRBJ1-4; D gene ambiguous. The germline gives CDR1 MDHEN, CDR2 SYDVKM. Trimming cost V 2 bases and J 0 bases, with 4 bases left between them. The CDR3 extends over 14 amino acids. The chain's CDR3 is CASSLHATNEKLFF. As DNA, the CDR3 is TGTGCCAGCAGTTTACATGCAACTAATGAAAAACTGTTTTTT.

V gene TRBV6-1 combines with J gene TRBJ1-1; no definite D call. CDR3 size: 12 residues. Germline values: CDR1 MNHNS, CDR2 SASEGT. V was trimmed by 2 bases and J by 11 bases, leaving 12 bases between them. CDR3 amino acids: CASSETSPGAFF. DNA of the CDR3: TGTGCCAGCAGTGAAACCTCGCCTGGGGCTTTCTTT.